Listed below are T cell receptor beta chains from one sample, sequenced in a study of blood T cell repertoires in COVID-19. This table comes from immunoSEQ multiplex PCR, and its TCRdb copy is limited to in-frame clones, with some not included. The data contain 450,000 to 500,000 clones, 70% to 90% of them singletons. The sample comprised peripheral blood. These receptors were collected from a human donor in a cohort sampled during active COVID-19. CDR3s include the opening cysteine and the closing phenylalanine or tryptophan. The order of the fields is J gene, V gene, clone size, D gene, CDR3 DNA, CDR3 protein. D genes are given only for firm matches. Size tells how often a clone was seen (once, few, many) or the class of an expanded clone, and some rows leave it out.

>TRBJ2-1|TRBV24-1|NA|TRBD2
TGTGCCACCAGTGACACGACTAGCGGGGCAGAGAATGAGCAGTTCTTC
CATSDTTSGAENEQFF
>TRBJ1-5|TRBV5-1|NA|NA
TGCGCCAGCAGCCCGGGGGGCTGGGCTAGCAATCAGCCCCAGCATTTT
CASSPGGWASNQPQHF
>TRBJ1-4|TRBV19|NA|NA
TGTGCCAGTAGTTTTACCAACCAGAGGGCTAATGAAAAACTGTTTTTT
CASSFTNQRANEKLFF
>TRBJ2-5|TRBV4-2|NA|TRBD2
TGTGCCAGCAGCCAGACTAGCGGGAGCCAAGAGACCCAGTACTTC
CASSQTSGSQETQYF
>TRBJ1-3|TRBV4-2|NA|NA
TGTGCCAGCAGCCAAGGGGCAGGGATATATTTT
CASSQGAGIYF
>TRBJ2-1|TRBV19|NA|TRBD2
TGTGCCAGTAGTCCCGGGACTAGCGCCTACAATGAGCAGTTCTTC
CASSPGTSAYNEQFF
>TRBJ1-5|TRBV27|NA|NA
TGTGCCAGCAGTTTATACATGGATCAGCCCCAGCATTTT
CASSLYMDQPQHF
>TRBJ2-2|TRBV9|NA|NA
TGTGCCAGCAGCGTAGGAAACTTGAACACCGGGGAGCTGTTTTTT
CASSVGNLNTGELFF
>TRBJ2-7|TRBV14|NA|NA
TGTGCCAGCAGCCAAGATAGGGGCCCGGCGAACGAGCAGTACTTC
CASSQDRGPANEQYF
>TRBJ2-5|TRBV5-1|NA|NA
TGCGCCAGCAGCTTGGGGGGGCTCCCAGGGGAGACCCAGTACTTC
CASSLGGLPGETQYF
>TRBJ2-2|TRBV5-1|NA|NA
TGCGCCAGCAGCCAGACTACGAACACCGGGGAGCTGTTTTTT
CASSQTTNTGELFF
>TRBJ1-4|TRBV20-1|once|NA
TGCAGTGCTAACGGTGAACAGGAACTGTTTTTT
CSANGEQELFF
>TRBJ1-2|TRBV10-3|NA|NA
TGTGCCATCAGTGAGCGTGGAGATGGCTACACCTTC
CAISERGDGYTF
>TRBJ1-2|TRBV5-1|NA|NA
TGCGCCAGCAGCTTGGCCGTAGATCATGGCTACACCTTC
CASSLAVDHGYTF
>TRBJ1-4|TRBV6-1|once|NA
TGTGCCAGCAGTGAAAGGGACGGGAGAGTACCTGCAACTAATGAAAAACTGTTTTTT
CASSERDGRVPATNEKLFF
>TRBJ2-3|TRBV6-4|NA|NA
TGTGCCAGCAGCCCCGGCGGGACAGATACGCAGTATTTT
CASSPGGTDTQYF
>TRBJ1-3|TRBV10-1|NA|NA
TGCGCCAGCACTAAAGGGGGGGCCGGTTGGGAGGACACCATATATTTT
CASTKGGAGWEDTIYF
>TRBJ1-1|TRBV6-5|NA|TRBD1
TGTGCCAGCACCCAGACAGGGGGCCGGTACACTGAAGCTTTCTTT
CASTQTGGRYTEAFF
>TRBJ2-2|TRBV18|NA|TRBD1
TGTGCCAGCTCACCACTGGGACAGGGGGCTGGCGGGGAGCTGTTTTTT
CASSPLGQGAGGELFF
>TRBJ2-1|TRBV19|NA|NA
TGTGCCAGTAGCGCCAAAATGAGTAGTGAGCAGTTCTTC
CASSAKMSSEQFF
>TRBJ1-1|TRBV18|few|TRBD1
TGTGCCAGCTCGGGACAGGGGAACCCTGAAGCTTTCTTT
CASSGQGNPEAFF
>TRBJ2-1|TRBV19|NA|TRBD2
TGTGCCAGTACCCCCGACAGCGGGAGGGCCGGGAATGAGCAGTTCTTC
CASTPDSGRAGNEQFF
>TRBJ2-1|TRBV5-1|NA|NA
TGCGCCAGCAGCTTGGCCGGTAAAAATGAGCAGTTCTTC
CASSLAGKNEQFF
>TRBJ2-1|TRBV7-8|NA|NA
TGTGCCAGCAGCCGAGACCGGGGATACAATGAGCAGTTCTTC
CASSRDRGYNEQFF
>TRBJ2-2|TRBV5-4|NA|NA
TGTGCCAGCAGCCGTGGTCGAGGAGGAGGAACCGGGGAGCTGTTTTTT
CASSRGRGGGTGELFF
>TRBJ2-1|TRBV19|NA|TRBD1
TGTGCCAGTAGTACGGGACAGGGGGCCTACAATGAGCAGTTCTTC
CASSTGQGAYNEQFF
>TRBJ2-7|TRBV5-1|once|TRBD2
TGCGCCAGCAGCTTGGGAAGCGGGACCGCGGACGAGCAGTACTTC
CASSLGSGTADEQYF
>TRBJ1-2|TRBV6-5|NA|TRBD1
TGTGCCAGCAGTCTTTCGGGACAGGGGCGGTGGACCTTC
CASSLSGQGRWTF
>TRBJ2-6|TRBV24-1|NA|NA
TGTGCCACCAGTGATTTGCAACGACAGGAATTCTCTGGGGCCAACGTCCTGACTTTC
CATSDLQRQEFSGANVLTF
>TRBJ2-2|TRBV7-2|once|NA
TGTGCCAGCAGTTTTTCACTAGCTACCGGGGAGCTGTTTTTT
CASSFSLATGELFF
>TRBJ1-5|TRBV5-5|NA|NA
TGTGCCAGCAGCTTGAATCAACAAGTCAATCAGCCCCAGCATTTT
CASSLNQQVNQPQHF
>TRBJ1-1|TRBV5-5|NA|TRBD1
TGTGCCAGCAGCATCGACAGGGGTACGTCAGACACTGAAGCTTTCTTT
CASSIDRGTSDTEAFF
>TRBJ2-3|TRBV20-1|NA|NA
TGCAGTGCCGAGGGAGCAGATACGCAGTATTTT
CSAEGADTQYF
>TRBJ2-5|TRBV2|few|TRBD2
TGTGCCCTGAGCACGGGACTAGCGGGAGGCCAAGAGACCCAGTACTTC
CALSTGLAGGQETQYF
>TRBJ2-7|TRBV11-2|NA|NA
TGTGCCAGCAGCCCAGGGTACGAGCAGTACTTC
CASSPGYEQYF
>TRBJ1-4|TRBV5-4|NA|TRBD1
TGTGCCAGCAGCTTGGGGACAGGCGGTAATGAAAAACTGTTTTTT
CASSLGTGGNEKLFF
>TRBJ2-7|TRBV3-1/TRBV3-2|NA|TRBD1
TGTGCCAGCAGCCATAGACCGGGACAGGACTACGAGCAGTACTTC
CASSHRPGQDYEQYF
>TRBJ2-5|TRBV30|NA|TRBD1
TGTGCCTGGAGTGACCACGGGACAGCCAAGACCCAGTACTTC
CAWSDHGTAKTQYF
>TRBJ2-5|TRBV19|NA|TRBD1
TGTGCCAGTAGTCCAGTTCGGACAGGACTCCAAGAGACCCAGTACTTC
CASSPVRTGLQETQYF
>TRBJ2-7|TRBV4-1|NA|NA
TGCGCCAGCAGCCCCACCGGGGGTTTTATCTACGAGCAGTACTTC
CASSPTGGFIYEQYF
>TRBJ2-2|TRBV3-1/TRBV3-2|NA|NA
TGTGCCAGCAGCCGGGGGGTTAAACCCCCCGGGGAGCTGTTTTTT
CASSRGVKPPGELFF
>TRBJ2-6|TRBV2|NA|NA
TGTGCCAGCAGTCCCGGGGGAGCTGGGGCCAACGTCCTGACTTTC
CASSPGGAGANVLTF
>TRBJ1-5|TRBV29-1|NA|NA
TGCAGCGTTGAAGCGGGTTGGTTGAGGGCCCCTCAGCCCCAGCATTTT
CSVEAGWLRAPQPQHF
>TRBJ2-3|TRBV27|NA|TRBD1
TGTGCCAGCCGGCGGCAGGGGGAAGCAGATACGCAGTATTTT
CASRRQGEADTQYF
>TRBJ2-3|TRBV29-1|NA|TRBD1
TGCAGCGTTGGGAGAAGGGGGCAAACAGATACGCAGTATTTT
CSVGRRGQTDTQYF
>TRBJ1-2|TRBV21-1|NA|NA
TGTGCCAGCAGCAACCGCCGATACCTAACAGGGGTCTGGTATGGCTACACCTTC
CASSNRRYLTGVWYGYTF
>TRBJ2-1|TRBV2|NA|TRBD1
TGTGCCAGCAGGCCCGACAGGGGGCCCTACAATGAGCAGTTCTTC
CASRPDRGPYNEQFF
>TRBJ1-5|TRBV27|NA|TRBD1
TGTGCCAGCAGGCACGGGACAGGGGGCGATCAGCCCCAGCATTTT
CASRHGTGGDQPQHF
>TRBJ2-1|TRBV30|NA|TRBD1
TGTGCCTGGAAAAGGGGACAGGGAATCGACAATGAGCAGTTCTTC
CAWKRGQGIDNEQFF